The clone carrying this TCR beta chain was counted between two and nine times. Its matching antigen is unknown. For the second PCR, which ran for 7 to 11 cycles, a sample-barcoded 5' primer and a J-beta primer mix were used. Each CDR3 protein gets one entry after TCRdb re-called the 5' RACE reads with MiXCR. Here the sample spans some 560,000 distinct CDR3 sequences, around 27% being singletons. The CDR3 contains 14 residues. V was pared by 5 bases and J by 1 base, with 10 bases between. Germline V gene lookup returns CDR1 MNHEY and CDR2 SVGAGI. The data originate from a study of blood T cells in healthy people across ages. Study-wide points: CMV status of donors was unknown, possibly confounding expanded clonotype changes.

This sample also appeared in a second study, on T cells of mothers and their children. That work contributes: Every mother supplied over 8 million TCR beta CDR3 reads and every child a few million. When mothers and children were related, their normalized repertoire overlap, which was always slightly higher, did not differ significantly from that of unrelated pairs.

This receptor was obtained from a boy younger than 10 in good health. Sample: blood. This rearrangement joins TRBV6-5 to TRBJ2-3; D may be TRBD2 (5 bases). CDR3 coding DNA: TGTGCCAGCAGTCCTAGCTGGGGCACAGATACGCAGTATTTT. Its protein product is CASSPSWGTDTQYF.